The T cell receptor (beta chain) under discussion was sequenced for a study of T-cell reconstitution after alpha-beta-depleted transplantation in children. Study-level results: Recipient T cells and thymic progenitors that survived were the source of the high TCRbeta diversity seen at day 60 in some patients. Fresh T-cell production supplied most of the T-cell counts and diversity seen one year after transplant. After transplant, at about two months, alpha-beta T cells were reportedly derived from several hundred expanded graft clones.

Germline V gene data show CDR1 as DFQATT and CDR2 as SNEGSKA (reference sequence). With 0 bases removed from V and 1 base from J, the gap between germline ends came to 16 bases. The CDR3 has 16 residues. This clonotype turned up a few times. Its antigen is not identified. The authors prepared the TCRbeta library with unique molecular identifiers. TCRdb re-called the PCR reads with MiXCR, one entry per CDR3 protein. The data contain about 1,000,000 distinct CDR3 sequences, around 30% of them singletons. The sequences come from PBMCs, mostly from graft donor cells, collected 360 days after TCRalphabeta/CD19-depleted stem cell transplant. The chain combines TRBV20-1 with TRBJ2-7; D is ambiguous. The receptor was derived from a boy less than two years old who had a stem cell transplant for SCID, so the T cells may come from the graft donor. The CDR3 reads CSARDPTGGLSYEQYF. In DNA, the CDR3 is TGCAGTGCTAGAGATCCCACGGGCGGCCTATCCTACGAGCAGTACTTC.